Here is one T cell receptor (beta chain) with its context. Its antigen is as yet unknown. This entry belongs to a study of response to subunit inactivated influenza vaccine. General observations from the study: Few additional T cells are recruited per seasonal influenza vaccination, authors suggested.

CDR3 length equals 14 residues. The germline V gene has CDR1 SGHVS and CDR2 FQNEAQ. V was pared by 5 bases and J by 1 base, with 11 bases between. TCRdb re-called the RT-PCR reads with MiXCR, one entry per CDR3 protein. Found here are 500,000 to 600,000 distinct CDR3 sequences, about 12% of them singletons; the top ten hold roughly a tenth. The starting material was PBMCs from blood, obtained on the day of vaccination. The TCR sequence derives from a man in his fifties or sixties who received an inactivated influenza vaccine. The rearrangement joins TRBV7-8 to TRBJ1-1; no clear D gene. The CDR3 sequence: CASSLKWGNTEAFF. The CDR3, as DNA: TGTGCCAGCAGCCTGAAATGGGGGAACACTGAAGCTTTCTTT.